The 13 T cell receptor beta chains below all came from one sample that was sequenced in a study of cytomegalovirus exposure and HLA in healthy donors. The study ran its PCR with 60 Vbeta and 13 Jbeta primers. Clones were sequenced by immunoSEQ multiplex PCR, and TCRdb holds only the in-frame ones, with some missing. The repertoire has some 130,000 clones, 60% to 80% of them found once; the top ten carry over 2%. Sequencing used PBMCs. Receptors were obtained from a young man in good health and CMV-seronegative.

The chain recombines TRBV5-1 with TRBJ2-5; 13 bases are shared with TRBD2. J lost 4 bases, V lost 4 bases, and 4 bases had no gene match. This CDR3 comprises 15 residues. The V gene's germline CDR1 is SGHRS and CDR2 YFSETQ. CDR3 in amino acids: CASSTGLAGTETQYF. For the CDR3, the DNA is TGCGCCAGCAGCACGGGACTAGCGGGAACAGAGACCCAGTACTTC.

This chain connects TRBV9 to TRBJ2-1, with unresolved D. The CDR3 extends over 13 amino acids. V lost 3 bases and J lost 6, with 10 bases in between. CDR1 is SGDLS and CDR2 is YYNGEE in the germline V gene. The CDR3 here is CASSAMRSNEQFF. The CDR3 region has the DNA TGTGCCAGCAGCGCGATGCGGTCCAATGAGCAGTTCTTC.

This chain connects TRBV5-1 to TRBJ1-2; D not resolved. The CDR3 sequence is 13 residues long. The germline gives CDR1 SGHRS, CDR2 YFSETQ. V was cut by 1 base and J by 4 bases, with 8 bases left in between. In DNA form, the CDR3 reads TGCGCCAGCAGCTTGTCCTCTACCTATGGCTACACCTTC. It codes for CASSLSSTYGYTF.

The V call is TRBV4-1, the J call TRBJ2-1, with 9 bases matching TRBD2. This CDR3 is 15 amino acids long. The germline V gene has CDR1 MGHRA and CDR2 YSYEKL. J was trimmed by 3 bases and V by 3 bases; bases with no gene match: 3. CDR3 sequence: CASSQATSGYNEQFF. DNA of the CDR3: TGCGCCAGCAGCCAGGCGACTAGCGGCTACAATGAGCAGTTCTTC.

V usage is TRBV6-4 and J usage is TRBJ2-1, with 7 bases identical to TRBD1. Germline CDR1 is MRHNA and CDR2 is SNTAGT. V was clipped by 0 bases and J by 6 bases; unmatched bases: 5. The CDR3 is made up of 15 amino acids. DNA for the CDR3: TGTGCCAGCAGTGACTCGAGACAGGGTAGCAATGAGCAGTTCTTC. Translated: CASSDSRQGSNEQFF.

The chain carries TRBV7-2 and TRBJ2-5; D perhaps matches TRBD1 (6 bases). Between the trimmed V and J ends, which lost 3 bases and 2 bases, there was a span of 13 bases. The CDR3 extends over 15 amino acids. Germline CDR1 and CDR2: SGHTA and FQGNSA. The CDR3 DNA is TGTGCCAGCAGCTTGTCCGGGACACCACAAGAGACCCAGTACTTC. It specifies CASSLSGTPQETQYF.

The chain links TRBV10-3 to TRBJ2-7; D remains ambiguous. The ends were cut back, 0 bases at V and 0 bases at J, with 6 bases in the middle. This CDR3 is built from 14 residues. From germline, CDR1 is ENHRY and CDR2 SYGVKD. In nucleotides, the CDR3 is TGTGCCATCAGTGAGTCACCCAGCTCCTACGAGCAGTACTTC. Translating it yields CAISESPSSYEQYF.

A word on this clone: This is likely a read error, given that the CDR3 carries no conserved phenylalanine or tryptophan at its end. The DNA is omitted, as the CDR3 cannot be located on it reliably, and the CDR3 follows TCRdb's listing. The genes are TRBV5-4 and TRBJ1-1; TRBD1 reflects the table's D call only, with no check against the DNA. A total of 11 residues make up the CDR3, ends included. Germline assignment: CDR1 SGHNT and CDR2 YYREEE (reference sequence). Here the CDR3 reads CASSTGTAFRI.

This clone showed up just a few times. The chain combines TRBV5-1 with TRBJ1-2; 9 bases align to TRBD1. The CDR3 runs 14 residues. J lost 7 bases, V lost 4 bases, and 8 bases had no gene match. CDR1 and CDR2 (germline): SGHRS, YFSETQ. This chain's CDR3 is CASSTGQGMGGYTF. DNA for the CDR3: TGCGCCAGCAGCACCGGACAGGGGATGGGTGGCTACACCTTC.

The CDR3: CASSLAGPRDTDTQYF. The DNA of the CDR3 is TGTGCCAGCAGCTTAGCTGGGCCGAGGGACACAGATACGCAGTATTTT. The chain employs TRBV7-9 and TRBJ2-3, with D perhaps matching TRBD2 (5 bases). The CDR3 is 16 residues long. CDR1 is SEHNR, CDR2 FQNEAQ, per germline (reference sequence). Trimming took off 0 bases at V and 2 bases at J, with 12 bases between the two ends. The whole variable domain, remainder taken from reference TRBV7-9 and TRBJ2-3, is DTGVSQNPRHKITKRGQNVTFRCDPISEHNRLYWYRQTLGQGPEFLTYFQNEAQLEKSRLLSDRFSAERPKGSFSTLEIQRTEQGDSAMYLCASSLAGPRDTDTQYFGPGTRLTVL.

The J gene is TRBJ2-1, the V gene TRBV28; D is unresolved. CDR3 size: 13 residues. The V end lost 8 bases, the J end lost 2 bases, and 10 bases lay between the germline ends. Germline V gene data show CDR1 as MDHEN and CDR2 as SYDVKM. CDR3 amino acids: CASCGPTYNEQFF. CDR3 DNA: TGTGCCAGCTGCGGCCCAACCTACAATGAGCAGTTCTTC.

This clone was seen more than once but under ten times. The CDR3 spells CASSLYGEQYF. CDR3 coding DNA: TGTGCCAGCAGTTTATACGGGGAGCAGTACTTC. This rearrangement joins TRBV6-5 to TRBJ2-7, with unresolved D. This CDR3 has 11 residues. Trimming left V 4 bases short and J 7 bases short, with 8 bases between. Looked up from germline, CDR1 is MNHEY and CDR2 is SVGAGI.

The chain links TRBV6-6 to TRBJ1-5; D gene ambiguous. CDR1 is MNHNY and CDR2 is SVGAGI in the germline V gene (reference sequence). Trimming left V 5 bases short and J 0 bases short, with 11 bases between. The CDR3 spans 15 residues. The CDR3 protein is CASSQAGHSNQPQHF. The CDR3 bases are TGTGCCAGCAGTCAGGCAGGCCATAGCAATCAGCCCCAGCATTTT.